The clone carrying this T cell receptor (beta chain) was counted only a few times. What it binds is unknown. Graves' hyperthyroidism was deemed stable given no ophthalmopathy progression within 18 months. TCR beta CDR3 regions were amplified from RNA. The primer set for the first-round RT-PCR of the TCR CDR3 was HTBI. TCRdb reprocessed the multiplex PCR reads via MiXCR and lists one record per CDR3 protein. Of under 700,000 distinct CDR3 sequences in the sample, 16% were seen once. The CDR3 sequence is 14 residues long. Germline V CDR1 and CDR2: LNHDA, SQIVND (reference sequence). With V trimmed by 3 bases and J by 1 base, 1 base remained unmatched. This specimen belongs to a study of T cells in Graves' hyperthyroidism and ophthalmopathy. In the study overall: Peripheral blood was secured at the point of initial diagnosis, before any treatment.

Study outcomes and limitations: Researchers found most expanded thyroid clonotypes above 0.001 in blood as well. For ophthalmopathy, model prediction preceded onset by a median roughly 5.9 months.

Input material: blood. This clonotype was sampled from a woman younger than 35 with Graves' hyperthyroidism. The gene calls are TRBV19 and TRBJ1-1, with TRBD1 matching 8 bases. CDR3 sequence (DNA): TGTGCCAGTAGTATGGGGACAGGGAACACTGAAGCTTTCTTT. Translated: CASSMGTGNTEAFF. The variable domain in full, with the rest retrieved from reference TRBV19 and TRBJ1-1, is DGGITQSPKYLFRKEGQNVTLSCEQNLNHDAMYWYRQDPGQGLRLIYYSQIVNDFQKGDIAEGYSVSREKKESFPLTVTSAQKNPTAFYLCASSMGTGNTEAFFGQGTRLTVV.